The rows below give T cell receptor beta chains drawn from one sample of a study of PD-L1 blockade in urothelial cancer. Profiling relied on immunoSEQ multiplex PCR, and the TCRdb table lists in-frame clones only, not all of them. This table has tens of thousands of clones, 80% to 90% appearing once. Source: PBMCs, taken around atezolizumab (anti-PD-L1) treatment. Every receptor here comes from a man in his sixties with urothelial cancer. The CDR3 runs from the conserved cysteine through the conserved F or W. Fields, in order: CDR3 protein, V gene, D gene. D genes are given only for firm matches.

CASSLRLAGGADTQYF TRBV7-6 TRBD2
CASSSSGELFF TRBV11-2 NA
CASSENRGVDQSSGNTIYF TRBV10-1 TRBD1
CASSSPGREGETQYF TRBV28 TRBD2
CASSPAGGTYEQYF TRBV18 TRBD1
CASSLELAGGPYEQYF TRBV5-1 TRBD2
CASSRQGTTGELFF TRBV25-1 TRBD1
CASSYVGTGGVYGYTF TRBV6-5 TRBD1
CSPIRQGPEAFF TRBV29-1 TRBD1
CAISESRGHGTEAFF TRBV10-3 TRBD1
CASSVGDPVQVRYGYTF TRBV9 NA
CASQRGGEQYF TRBV30 TRBD2
CASSPDRSNSPLHF TRBV5-1 NA